The 13 T cell receptor beta chains given below trace back to one sample, sequenced in a study of identifying expanded T cells in peripheral blood. The data were produced by immunoSEQ multiplex PCR, yet TCRdb's version contains in-frame clones alone and is incomplete. The data hold approximately 100,000 clones, with around 90% observed a single time. Sequenced: blood. The receptors were sampled from a person between 18 and 75 years old in good health.

This chain joins TRBV29-1 and TRBJ2-2, with D perhaps TRBD1 or TRBD2 (5 bases each). CDR3 length: 14 amino acids. Germline V gives CDR1 SQVTM, CDR2 ANQGSEA. Trimming took 4 bases from V and 4 from J, leaving 13 bases between them. This chain's CDR3 is CSVVVGVSTGELFF. The CDR3 DNA sequence: TGCAGCGTTGTGGTGGGGGTAAGCACCGGGGAGCTGTTTTTT.

Details on this clone: The same CDR3 can be traced to other DNA sequences in this sample. This chain connects TRBV4-3 to TRBJ1-2; 8 bases are shared with TRBD1. Germline assignment: CDR1 LGHNA and CDR2 YSLEER. V trimming: 4 bases; J trimming: 1 base; junction bases outside the gene matches: 2. CDR3 length equals 14 residues. CDR3 sequence: CASSPTGVNYGYTF. CDR3 bases: TGCGCCAGCAGCCCGACAGGGGTTAACTATGGCTACACCTTC.

The V call is TRBV2, the J call TRBJ1-4, with TRBD1 identical over 8 bases. The V and J ends lost 6 bases and 2 bases, in that order; junction bases with no gene match: 5. The germline CDR1 and CDR2 sequences are SNHLY and FYNNEI. This CDR3 has 15 amino acids. The CDR3 loop is CASRAWTGTNEKLFF. In DNA, the CDR3 is TGTGCCAGCAGAGCCTGGACAGGGACTAATGAAAAACTGTTTTTT.

DNA of the CDR3: TGCAGCGCCTTGACAGGGGGAGGAAACACCATATATTTT. Its protein product is CSALTGGGNTIYF. The chain is built from TRBV29-1 and TRBJ1-3, with TRBD1 matching 9 bases. Germline assignment: CDR1 SQVTM and CDR2 ANQGSEA. The CDR3 has 13 residues. The junction had 5 bases not matched to a gene; V was cut back by 7 bases and J by 4 bases.

This clone was seen a single time. The chain links TRBV7-9 to TRBJ1-1; perhaps TRBD1 as D (6 bases). Germline V gives CDR1 SEHNR, CDR2 FQNEAQ (reference sequence). Trimming took 3 bases from V and 0 from J, leaving 11 bases between them. There are 15 residues in the CDR3. The DNA of the CDR3 is TGTGCCAGCAGCTTTCACAGGGCACTGAACACTGAAGCTTTCTTT. Its translation is CASSFHRALNTEAFF.

The chain uses TRBV5-1 and TRBJ2-5; D tentatively fits TRBD1 or TRBD2 (5 bases each). Per germline, CDR1 SGHRS and CDR2 YFSETQ. Deletions cut 5 bases from V and 1 base from J, with 15 bases between. The CDR3 has 15 amino acids. CDR3 bases: TGCGCCAGCAGTTCCGCCGGGACGGGCCAAGAGACCCAGTACTTC. Encoded protein: CASSSAGTGQETQYF.

This chain uses TRBV5-4 with TRBJ1-1; no firm D call. The CDR3 totals 13 residues. Germline lookup yields CDR1 SGHNT and CDR2 YYREEE (reference sequence). Trimming removed 4 bases at V and 3 bases at J, with 10 bases between. CDR3 amino acids: CASSPTADTEAFF. The CDR3 DNA reads TGTGCCAGCAGCCCCACCGCGGACACTGAAGCTTTCTTT.

The rearrangement joins TRBV5-6 to TRBJ2-7; D unresolved. Trimming cost V 0 bases and J 2 bases, with 3 bases left between them. This CDR3 has 12 amino acids. Per germline, CDR1 SGHDT and CDR2 YYEEEE. The CDR3: CASSLVPYEQYF. As DNA, the CDR3 is TGTGCCAGCAGCTTGGTCCCCTACGAGCAGTACTTC. The variable domain in full, with the rest retrieved from reference TRBV5-6 and TRBJ2-7, is DAGVTQSPTHLIKTRGQQVTLRCSPKSGHDTVSWYQQALGQGPQFIFQYYEEEERQRGNFPDRFSGHQFPNYSSELNVNALLLGDSALYLCASSLVPYEQYFGPGTRLTVT.

This clone was counted once. This chain links TRBV10-3 with TRBJ1-5; no definite D call. Trimming removed 0 bases from V and 0 bases from J, with 6 bases in between. Germline V CDR1 and CDR2: ENHRY, SYGVKD. This CDR3 has 15 residues. The CDR3 coding sequence is TGTGCCATCAGTGAGTCGTGGGATAGCAATCAGCCCCAGCATTTT. It codes for CAISESWDSNQPQHF.

This clone appeared a single time. The genes are TRBV19 and TRBJ2-7, with 7 bases aligning to TRBD1. Germline trimming cut 1 base from V and 2 bases from J; bases unmatched to any gene: 5. Germline CDR1 reads LNHDA; CDR2 reads SQIVND (reference sequence). CDR3 size: 15 residues. The CDR3, as DNA: TGTGCCAGTAGTATAGCGGGACAGCTAGCCTACGAGCAGTACTTC. Protein: CASSIAGQLAYEQYF. Drawing the rest from reference TRBV19 and TRBJ2-7, the complete variable domain is DGGITQSPKYLFRKEGQNVTLSCEQNLNHDAMYWYRQDPGQGLRLIYYSQIVNDFQKGDIAEGYSVSREKKESFPLTVTSAQKNPTAFYLCASSIAGQLAYEQYFGPGTRLTVT.

The V call is TRBV11-2, the J call TRBJ1-1; the D is unclear. Trimming left V 5 bases short and J 3 bases short, with 16 bases between. Germline V gene sequence: CDR1 SGHAT, CDR2 FQNNGV. This CDR3 is 15 amino acids long. In DNA form, the CDR3 reads TGTGCCAGCAGCCTAACCGGGATAAGCTACACTGAAGCTTTCTTT. It yields the protein CASSLTGISYTEAFF.

The V gene is TRBV19, the J gene TRBJ1-4; D unresolved. V gave up 8 bases and J gave up 13 bases, with 23 bases separating them. Germline CDR1 is LNHDA and CDR2 is SQIVND (reference sequence). The CDR3 has 14 amino acids. The CDR3 region has the DNA TGTGCCAGTTACTCGCGGTCCGCAGGACCCCCACTGTTTTTT. Translation gives CASYSRSAGPPLFF.

This clone was recorded once. The rearrangement uses TRBV5-1 and TRBJ2-5; 7 bases align to TRBD2. V gave up 5 bases and J gave up 9 bases; unmatched junction bases: 19. Per the germline V gene, CDR1 is SGHRS and CDR2 is YFSETQ. CDR3 length equals 16 residues. CDR3 DNA: TGCGCCAGCAGTCCCCTGGAGCGGGGTCTGGGGGTGTCCCAGTACTTC. Its translation is CASSPLERGLGVSQYF.